This is a list of T cell receptor beta chains from one sample in a study of chemoradiotherapy in HPV16-positive cancers. Measured with immunoSEQ multiplex PCR; TCRdb has only the in-frame clones, and not every one. The sample holds 65,000 to 80,000 clones, approximately 91% seen once. The sequencing used blood, collected from a patient who underwent chemoradiotherapy. The source of these receptors is a human donor with HPV-associated anogenital cancer. The CDR3 runs from the conserved cysteine through the conserved F or W. A D gene is named only where the DNA matches it firmly. A row's size may be missing; if present it is once, few, many or a size class.

V: TRBV2
size: -
J: TRBJ1-1
D: -
CDR3: CASIRTPNTEAFF
DNA: TGTGCCAGCATTCGGACACCGAACACTGAAGCTTTCTTT

V: TRBV28
size: -
J: TRBJ1-4
D: -
CDR3: CASSWPSGQVEKLFF
DNA: TGTGCCAGCAGTTGGCCTTCCGGACAAGTAGAAAAACTGTTTTTT

V: TRBV28
size: -
J: TRBJ2-7
D: TRBD2
CDR3: CASRAPGGINEQYF
DNA: TGTGCCAGCAGAGCGCCGGGAGGGATCAACGAGCAGTACTTC

V: TRBV7-6
size: -
J: TRBJ2-3
D: TRBD2
CDR3: CASSLGLAGTDTQYF
DNA: TGTGCCAGCAGCTTGGGACTAGCGGGAACAGATACGCAGTATTTT

V: TRBV30
size: once
J: TRBJ1-5
D: -
CDR3: CAWSVRGQLLGRNQPQHF
DNA: TGTGCCTGGAGTGTACGAGGACAGCTATTGGGCCGTAATCAGCCCCAGCATTTT

V: TRBV18
size: -
J: TRBJ2-3
D: -
CDR3: CASSPRESTQYF
DNA: TGTGCCAGCTCACCCCGCGAGTCGACGCAGTATTTT

V: TRBV19
size: -
J: TRBJ2-4
D: TRBD2
CDR3: CASGPSSGLAKNIQYF
DNA: TGTGCCAGTGGACCCTCTAGCGGCCTAGCCAAAAACATTCAGTACTTC

V: TRBV10-3
size: -
J: TRBJ2-2
D: -
CDR3: CAISSQGPNTGELFF
DNA: TGTGCCATCAGCTCACAGGGCCCGAACACCGGGGAGCTGTTTTTT

V: TRBV5-5
size: -
J: TRBJ2-3
D: -
CDR3: CASIPSPAGGTDTQYF
DNA: TGTGCCAGCATCCCCTCCCCGGCAGGAGGGACAGATACGCAGTATTTT

V: TRBV27
size: once
J: TRBJ1-5
D: -
CDR3: CASSPIGVHSNQPQHF
DNA: TGTGCCAGCAGTCCGATCGGAGTCCATAGCAATCAGCCCCAGCATTTT

V: TRBV5-8
size: few
J: TRBJ1-1
D: -
CDR3: CASSSTGTEAFF
DNA: TGTGCCAGCAGCTCCACTGGCACTGAAGCTTTCTTT